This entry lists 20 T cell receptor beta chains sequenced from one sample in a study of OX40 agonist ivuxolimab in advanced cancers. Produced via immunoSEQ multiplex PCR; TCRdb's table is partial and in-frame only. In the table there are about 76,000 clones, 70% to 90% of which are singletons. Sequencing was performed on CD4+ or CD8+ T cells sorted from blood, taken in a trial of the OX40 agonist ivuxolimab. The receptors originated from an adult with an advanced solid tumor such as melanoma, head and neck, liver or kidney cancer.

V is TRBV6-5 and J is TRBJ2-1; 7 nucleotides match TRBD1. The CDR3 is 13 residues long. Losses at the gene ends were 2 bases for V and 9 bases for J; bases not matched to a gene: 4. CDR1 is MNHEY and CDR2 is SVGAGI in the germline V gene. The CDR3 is CASSYDRVREQFF. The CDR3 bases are TGTGCCAGCAGTTACGACAGGGTACGTGAGCAGTTCTTC.

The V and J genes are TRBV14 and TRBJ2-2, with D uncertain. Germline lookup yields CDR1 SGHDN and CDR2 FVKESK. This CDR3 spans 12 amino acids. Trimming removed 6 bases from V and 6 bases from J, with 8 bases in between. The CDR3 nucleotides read TGTGCCAGCAGGGGTTGGTCCGGGGAGCTGTTTTTT. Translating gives CASRGWSGELFF.

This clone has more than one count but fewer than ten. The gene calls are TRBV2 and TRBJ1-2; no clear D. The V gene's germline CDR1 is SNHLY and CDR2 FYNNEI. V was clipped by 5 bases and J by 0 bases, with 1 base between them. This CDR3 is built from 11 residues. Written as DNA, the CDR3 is TGTGCCAGCAGTCCTAACTATGGCTACACCTTC. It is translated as CASSPNYGYTF.

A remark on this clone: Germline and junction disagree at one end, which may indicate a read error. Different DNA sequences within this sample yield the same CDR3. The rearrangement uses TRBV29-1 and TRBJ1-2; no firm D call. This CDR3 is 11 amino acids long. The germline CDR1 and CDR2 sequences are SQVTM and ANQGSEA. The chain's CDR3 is CSCAGDYGYTF. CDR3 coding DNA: TGCAGCTGCGCGGGAGACTATGGCTACACCTTT.

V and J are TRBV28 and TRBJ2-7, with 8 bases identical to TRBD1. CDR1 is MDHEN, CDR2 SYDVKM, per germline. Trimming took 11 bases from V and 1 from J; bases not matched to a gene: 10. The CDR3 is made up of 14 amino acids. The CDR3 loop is CASRARGRSYEQYF. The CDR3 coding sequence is TGTGCCTCCCGAGCCAGGGGGCGTTCCTACGAGCAGTACTTC.

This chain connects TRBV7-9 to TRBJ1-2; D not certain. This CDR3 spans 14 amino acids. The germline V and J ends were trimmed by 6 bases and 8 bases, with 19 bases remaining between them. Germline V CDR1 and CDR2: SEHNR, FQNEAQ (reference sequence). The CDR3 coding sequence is TGTGCCAGCAGTTATCCGGGAGTCAAGGGAGGCTACACCTTC. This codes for CASSYPGVKGGYTF. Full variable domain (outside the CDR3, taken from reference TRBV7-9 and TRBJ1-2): DTGVSQNPRHKITKRGQNVTFRCDPISEHNRLYWYRQTLGQGPEFLTYFQNEAQLEKSRLLSDRFSAERPKGSFSTLEIQRTEQGDSAMYLCASSYPGVKGGYTFGSGTRLTVV.

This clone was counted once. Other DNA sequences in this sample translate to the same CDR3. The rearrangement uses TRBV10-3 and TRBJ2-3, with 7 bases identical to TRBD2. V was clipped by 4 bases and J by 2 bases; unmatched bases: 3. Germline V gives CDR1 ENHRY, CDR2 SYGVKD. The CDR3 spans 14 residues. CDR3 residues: CAISGGGSTDTQYF. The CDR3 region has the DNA TGTGCCATCAGTGGGGGGGGATCCACAGATACGCAGTATTTT.

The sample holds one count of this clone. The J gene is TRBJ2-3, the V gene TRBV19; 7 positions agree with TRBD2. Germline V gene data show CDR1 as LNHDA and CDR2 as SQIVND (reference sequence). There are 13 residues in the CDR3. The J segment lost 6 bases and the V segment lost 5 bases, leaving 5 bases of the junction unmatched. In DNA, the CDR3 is TGTGCCAGTAGTTCCCAGCGGGGCGATACGCAGTATTTT. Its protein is CASSSQRGDTQYF.

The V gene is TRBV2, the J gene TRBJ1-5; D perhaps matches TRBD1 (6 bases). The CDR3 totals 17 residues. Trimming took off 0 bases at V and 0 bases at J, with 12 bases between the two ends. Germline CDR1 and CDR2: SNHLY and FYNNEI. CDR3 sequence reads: CASSEARAGVSNQPQHF. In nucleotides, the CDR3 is TGTGCCAGCAGTGAAGCGCGGGCAGGGGTTAGCAATCAGCCCCAGCATTTT.

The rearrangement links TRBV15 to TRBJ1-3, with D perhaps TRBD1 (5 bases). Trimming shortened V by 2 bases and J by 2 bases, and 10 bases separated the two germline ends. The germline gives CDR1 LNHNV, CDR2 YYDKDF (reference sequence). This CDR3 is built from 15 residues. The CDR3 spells CATSRPGGTGNTIYF. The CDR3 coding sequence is TGTGCCACCAGCAGACCCGGGGGTACTGGAAACACCATATATTTT.

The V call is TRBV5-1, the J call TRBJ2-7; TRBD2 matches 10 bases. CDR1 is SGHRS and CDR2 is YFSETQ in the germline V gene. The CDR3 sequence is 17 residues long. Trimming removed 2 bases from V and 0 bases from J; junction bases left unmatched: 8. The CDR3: CASSFLAGGPSSYEQYF. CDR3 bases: TGCGCCAGCAGCTTTTTAGCGGGGGGCCCGAGCTCCTACGAGCAGTACTTC.

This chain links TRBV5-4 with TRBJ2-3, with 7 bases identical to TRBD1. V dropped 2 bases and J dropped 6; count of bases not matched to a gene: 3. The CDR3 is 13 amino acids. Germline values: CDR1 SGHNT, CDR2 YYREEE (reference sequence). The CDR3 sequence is CASSFEGADTQYF. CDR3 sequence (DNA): TGTGCCAGCAGCTTCGAGGGGGCGGATACGCAGTATTTT.

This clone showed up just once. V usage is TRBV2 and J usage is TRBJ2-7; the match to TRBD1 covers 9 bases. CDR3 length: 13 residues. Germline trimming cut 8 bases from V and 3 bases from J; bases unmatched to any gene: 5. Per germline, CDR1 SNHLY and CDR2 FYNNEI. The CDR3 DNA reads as TGTGCCAGCGGACAGGGGTCATACTACGAGCAGTACTTC. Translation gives CASGQGSYYEQYF.

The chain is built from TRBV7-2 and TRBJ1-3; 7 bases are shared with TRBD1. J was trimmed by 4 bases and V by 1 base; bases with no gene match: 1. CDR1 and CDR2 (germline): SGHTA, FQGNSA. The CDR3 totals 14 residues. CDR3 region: CASSLDRGGNTIYF. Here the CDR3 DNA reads TGTGCCAGCAGCTTAGACAGGGGCGGAAACACCATATATTTT.

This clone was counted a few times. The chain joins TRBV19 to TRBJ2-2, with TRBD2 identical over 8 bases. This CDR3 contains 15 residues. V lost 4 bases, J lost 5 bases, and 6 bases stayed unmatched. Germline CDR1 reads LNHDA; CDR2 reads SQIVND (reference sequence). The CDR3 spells CASSTPGGSTGELFF. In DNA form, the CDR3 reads TGTGCCAGTAGTACCCCGGGGGGGTCGACCGGGGAGCTGTTTTTT.

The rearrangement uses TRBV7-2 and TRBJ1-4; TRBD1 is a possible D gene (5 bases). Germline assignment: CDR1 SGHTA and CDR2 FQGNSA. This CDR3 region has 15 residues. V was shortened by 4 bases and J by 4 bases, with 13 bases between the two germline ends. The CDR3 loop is CASSSGRGLNEKLFF. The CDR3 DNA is TGTGCCAGCAGCTCCGGACGGGGCCTTAATGAAAAACTGTTTTTT.

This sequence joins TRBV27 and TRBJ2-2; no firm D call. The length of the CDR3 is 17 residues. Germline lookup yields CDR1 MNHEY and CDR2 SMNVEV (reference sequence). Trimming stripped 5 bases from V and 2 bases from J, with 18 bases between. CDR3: CASSPAIYQVNTGELFF. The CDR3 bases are TGTGCCAGCAGTCCGGCCATATATCAAGTCAACACCGGGGAGCTGTTTTTT.

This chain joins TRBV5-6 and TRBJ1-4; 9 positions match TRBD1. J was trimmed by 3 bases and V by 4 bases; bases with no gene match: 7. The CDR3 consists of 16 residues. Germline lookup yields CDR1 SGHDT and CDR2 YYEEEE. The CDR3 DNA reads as TGTGCCAGCAGCATCGGACAGGGGAGGGCTAATGAAAAACTGTTTTTT. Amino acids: CASSIGQGRANEKLFF.

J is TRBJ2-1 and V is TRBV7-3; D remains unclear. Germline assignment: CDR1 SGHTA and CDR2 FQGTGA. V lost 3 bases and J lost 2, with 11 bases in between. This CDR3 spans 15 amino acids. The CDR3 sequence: CASSFGQTPYNEQFF. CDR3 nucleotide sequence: TGTGCCAGCAGCTTCGGGCAAACGCCCTACAATGAGCAGTTCTTC. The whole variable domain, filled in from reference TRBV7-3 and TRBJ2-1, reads GAGVSQTPSNKVTEKGKYVELRCDPISGHTALYWYRQSLGQGPEFLIYFQGTGAADDSGLPNDRFFAVRPEGSVSTLKIQRTERGDSAVYLCASSFGQTPYNEQFFGPGTRLTVL.

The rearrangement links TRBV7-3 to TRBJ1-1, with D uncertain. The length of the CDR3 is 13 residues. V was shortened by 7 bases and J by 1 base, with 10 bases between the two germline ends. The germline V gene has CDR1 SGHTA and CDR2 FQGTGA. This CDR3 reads CASKSQQNTEAFF. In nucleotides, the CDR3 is TGTGCCAGCAAGAGTCAGCAGAACACTGAAGCTTTCTTT.